A single sample gave rise to the 8 T cell receptor beta chains below, sequenced in a study of early stage breast cancer tumors. Profiling relied on immunoSEQ multiplex PCR, and the TCRdb table lists in-frame clones only, not all of them. The repertoire includes some 30,000 clones, about 83% of them detected once, and 9.3% sits in the top ten. The sequenced sample was blood. The source is a person aged 45 to 59 with breast cancer.

CDR3 coding DNA: TGTGCCAGCAGTCCGACCCCGGGACGTCTACAAGAGACCCAGTACTTC. Protein sequence: CASSPTPGRLQETQYF. This chain connects TRBV7-7 to TRBJ2-5; D tentatively reads TRBD1 or TRBD2 (5 bases each). The CDR3 covers 16 residues. The germline V and J ends were trimmed by 6 bases and 2 bases, with 19 bases remaining between them. Germline lookup yields CDR1 SSHAT and CDR2 FNYEAQ (reference sequence).

The chain is built from TRBV30 and TRBJ1-3; TRBD1 is a possible D gene (5 bases). The CDR3 spans 16 residues. CDR1 is GTSNPN and CDR2 is SVGIG in the germline V gene (reference sequence). V was clipped by 0 bases and J by 4 bases, with 16 bases between them. DNA of the CDR3: TGTGCCTGGAGTGTACAGTGGAGGGGTTCGGGAAACACCATATATTTT. It specifies CAWSVQWRGSGNTIYF.

This chain connects TRBV2 to TRBJ2-2; 7 bases line up with TRBD2. From germline, CDR1 is SNHLY and CDR2 FYNNEI. J was trimmed by 5 bases and V by 2 bases; bases with no gene match: 5. The CDR3 is made up of 15 amino acids. CDR3 loop: CASSESGTTTGELFF. CDR3 nucleotide sequence: TGTGCCAGCAGTGAATCCGGGACTACGACCGGGGAGCTGTTTTTT.

CDR3 DNA: TGTGCCAGCAGTGATTGGGGGACAGGGTCCTACGAGCAGTACTTC. It encodes CASSDWGTGSYEQYF. The V and J genes are TRBV6-1 and TRBJ2-7; TRBD1 matches 9 bases. V lost 3 bases and J lost 1; bases outside the gene matches: 4. The CDR3 extends over 15 amino acids. Per the germline V gene, CDR1 is MNHNS and CDR2 is SASEGT.

The chain combines TRBV5-6 with TRBJ2-7; D uncertain. The CDR3 contains 13 residues. V dropped 1 base and J dropped 2 bases, with 7 bases sitting between them. From germline, CDR1 is SGHDT and CDR2 YYEEEE. The CDR3 region has the DNA TGTGCCAGCAGCTTGTACAGAGCCTACGAGCAGTACTTC. Translation gives CASSLYRAYEQYF. Using reference TRBV5-6 and TRBJ2-7 for the parts outside the CDR3, the full variable domain is DAGVTQSPTHLIKTRGQQVTLRCSPKSGHDTVSWYQQALGQGPQFIFQYYEEEERQRGNFPDRFSGHQFPNYSSELNVNALLLGDSALYLCASSLYRAYEQYFGPGTRLTVT.

The rearrangement joins TRBV28 to TRBJ1-2; 7 nucleotides match TRBD1. The CDR3 runs 13 residues. Losses at the gene ends were 10 bases for V and 8 bases for J; bases not matched to a gene: 13. Germline V gene sequence: CDR1 MDHEN, CDR2 SYDVKM. The CDR3 DNA reads as TGTGCCACCCTACAGGGGACGAGCAGAGGCTACACCTTC. Its translation is CATLQGTSRGYTF.

The CDR3 nucleotides read TGCGCCAGCAGCTTGAGTTGGGCGGAGAAAGAGACCCAGTACTTC. Its translation: CASSLSWAEKETQYF. The chain uses TRBV5-1 and TRBJ2-5; D remains unclear. This CDR3 is built from 15 residues. Trimming left V 1 base short and J 3 bases short, with 13 bases between. Germline values: CDR1 SGHRS, CDR2 YFSETQ.

The chain employs TRBV6-1 and TRBJ2-6; D gene uncertain. The CDR3 has 12 residues. The V gene's germline CDR1 is MNHNS and CDR2 SASEGT. V dropped 9 bases and J dropped 1 base, with 4 bases sitting between them. The CDR3 spells CARNSGANVLTF. Written as DNA, the CDR3 is TGTGCCAGGAATTCTGGGGCCAACGTCCTGACTTTC.